The rows below give T cell receptor beta chains drawn from one sample of a study of blood T cells in healthy people across ages. TCRdb re-called the 5' RACE reads through MiXCR, storing one row per CDR3 protein. This table holds 800,000 to 950,000 distinct CDR3 sequences, roughly 40% found once. Material: blood. These receptors originate from a man between 18 and 35 years old in good health. The CDR3 runs from the conserved cysteine through the conserved F or W. The D gene is left open where the match is weak. Clone sizes are given selectively: once, few, many, or a class where the clone is expanded.

>TRBJ1-2|TRBV7-2|-|14|-
CASSLEGSRNGYTF
TGTGCCAGCAGCTTAGAGGGGAGTCGTAATGGCTACACCTTC
>TRBJ2-7|TRBV20-1|-|14|-
CSARSWGSPYEQYF
TGCAGTGCTAGAAGTTGGGGGTCCCCCTACGAGCAGTACTTC
>TRBJ2-5|TRBV7-2|-|16|-
CASSLLGQGVGETQYF
TGTGCCAGCAGCTTATTAGGTCAGGGCGTCGGAGAGACCCAGTACTTC
>TRBJ2-1|TRBV29-1|-|14|-
CSVPVAQGYNEQFF
TGCAGCGTCCCCGTTGCCCAGGGATACAATGAGCAGTTCTTC
>TRBJ1-4|TRBV4-2|TRBD1|15|-
CASSQYRGLDEKLFF
TGTGCCAGCAGCCAATACAGGGGACTGGATGAAAAACTGTTTTTT
>TRBJ2-7|TRBV20-1|-|14|-
CSASSWRKSCEQYF
TGCAGTGCTAGTTCTTGGAGAAAGTCCTGCGAGCAGTACTTC
>TRBJ2-1|TRBV11-3|TRBD2|15|few
CASSSRGVPYNEQFF
TGTGCCAGCAGCTCGCGGGGGGTTCCCTACAATGAGCAGTTCTTC
>TRBJ2-1|TRBV24-1|-|13|-
CATSVAGYNGQFF
TGTGCCACCAGTGTCGCGGGATACAATGGGCAGTTCTTC
>TRBJ2-7|TRBV7-2|-|15|many
CASSLGTGFSYEQYF
TGTGCCAGCAGCTTAGGAACAGGGTTTTCCTACGAGCAGTACTTC
>TRBJ2-1|TRBV15|-|15|-
CATSRDLIEDNEQFF
TGTGCCACCAGCAGAGATTTAATCGAGGACAATGAGCAGTTCTTC
>TRBJ2-7|TRBV5-1|TRBD2|16|few
CASSLAAGGLRDEQYF
TGCGCCAGCAGCTTGGCAGCGGGGGGCCTCCGGGATGAGCAGTACTTC
>TRBJ2-5|TRBV27|-|15|few
CASSLVPGSQETQYF
TGTGCCAGCAGTTTGGTCCCAGGGAGCCAAGAGACCCAGTACTTC
>TRBJ2-5|TRBV5-5|-|15|-
CASSSLGRALETQYF
TGTGCCAGCAGCTCCCTTGGCAGGGCCCTAGAGACCCAGTACTTC
>TRBJ2-4|TRBV6-6|TRBD1|16|few
CASNGQAGAAKNIQYF
TGTGCCAGCAACGGACAGGCTGGGGCGGCCAAAAACATTCAGTACTTC
>TRBJ1-5|TRBV9|-|14|-
CASSVESDNQPQHF
TGTGCCAGCAGCGTAGAAAGCGACAATCAGCCCCAGCATTTT